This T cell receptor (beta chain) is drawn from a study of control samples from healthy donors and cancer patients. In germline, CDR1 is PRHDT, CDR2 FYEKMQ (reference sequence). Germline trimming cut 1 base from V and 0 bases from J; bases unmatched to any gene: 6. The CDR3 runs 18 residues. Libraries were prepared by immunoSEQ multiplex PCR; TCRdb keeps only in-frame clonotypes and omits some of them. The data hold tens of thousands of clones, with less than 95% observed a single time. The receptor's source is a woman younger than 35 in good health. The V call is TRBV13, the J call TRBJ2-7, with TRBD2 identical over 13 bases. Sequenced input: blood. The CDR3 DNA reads TGTGCCAGCAGCTTAGAAAAGGGGACTAGCGGGATCTCCTACGAGCAGTACTTC. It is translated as CASSLEKGTSGISYEQYF.